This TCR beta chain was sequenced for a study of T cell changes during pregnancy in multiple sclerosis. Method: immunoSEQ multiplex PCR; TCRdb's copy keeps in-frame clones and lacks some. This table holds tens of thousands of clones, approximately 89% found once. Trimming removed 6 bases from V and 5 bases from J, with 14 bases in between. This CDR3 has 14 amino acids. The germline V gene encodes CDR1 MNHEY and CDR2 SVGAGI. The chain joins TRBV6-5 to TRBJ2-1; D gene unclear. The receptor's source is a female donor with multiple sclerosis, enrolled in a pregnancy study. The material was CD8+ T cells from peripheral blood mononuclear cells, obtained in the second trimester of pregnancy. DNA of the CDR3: TGTGCCAGCAGCCCAGTCTCCGACAACAATGAGCAGTTCTTC. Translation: CASSPVSDNNEQFF.